What follows describes a single T cell receptor (beta chain). The data belong to a study of cytomegalovirus exposure and HLA in healthy donors. The germline CDR1 and CDR2 sequences are KGHSH and LQKENI. V was pared by 5 bases and J by 1 base, with 8 bases between. This CDR3 region has 13 residues. The primer mix had 60 Vbeta and 13 Jbeta primers. Profiling relied on immunoSEQ multiplex PCR, and the TCRdb table lists in-frame clones only, not all of them. Among approximately 190,000 clones listed, around 85% were seen once. The J gene is TRBJ2-5, the V gene TRBV18, with D possibly being TRBD2 (5 bases). The sequenced sample consisted of PBMCs. This clonotype was obtained from a man between 45 and 60 years old in good health and CMV-seronegative. CDR3 residues: CASSSRAQETQYF. CDR3 in DNA: TGTGCCAGCTCATCGCGGGCCCAAGAGACCCAGTACTTC.